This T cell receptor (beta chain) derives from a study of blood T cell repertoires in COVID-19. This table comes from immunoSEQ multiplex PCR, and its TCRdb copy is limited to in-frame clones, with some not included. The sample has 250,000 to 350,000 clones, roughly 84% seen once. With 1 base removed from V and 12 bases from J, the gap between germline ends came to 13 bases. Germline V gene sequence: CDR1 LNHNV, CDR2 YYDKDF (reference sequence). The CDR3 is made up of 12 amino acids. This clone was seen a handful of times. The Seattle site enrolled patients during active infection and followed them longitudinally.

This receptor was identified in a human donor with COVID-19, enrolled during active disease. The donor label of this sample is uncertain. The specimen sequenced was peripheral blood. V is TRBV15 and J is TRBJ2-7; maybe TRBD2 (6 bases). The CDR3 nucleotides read TGTGCCACCAGCAGAGGCCCGGGGGTGCTGTACTTC. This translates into CATSRGPGVLYF.